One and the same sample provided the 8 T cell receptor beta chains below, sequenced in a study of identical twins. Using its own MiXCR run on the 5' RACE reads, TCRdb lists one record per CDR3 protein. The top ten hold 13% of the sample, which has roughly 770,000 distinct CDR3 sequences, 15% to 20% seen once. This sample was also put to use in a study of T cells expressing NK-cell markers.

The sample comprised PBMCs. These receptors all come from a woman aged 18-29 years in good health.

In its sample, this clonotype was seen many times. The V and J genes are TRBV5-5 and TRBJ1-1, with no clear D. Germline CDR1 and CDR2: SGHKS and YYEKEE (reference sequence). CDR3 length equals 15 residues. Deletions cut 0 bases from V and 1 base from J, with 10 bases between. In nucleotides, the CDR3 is TGTGCCAGCAGCTTGGAGGGCTTCGGGAACACTGAAGCTTTCTTT. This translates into CASSLEGFGNTEAFF.

The chain's CDR3 is CASTYRGTDTQYF. DNA for the CDR3: TGTGCCAGCACCTACAGGGGCACAGATACGCAGTATTTT. The chain carries TRBV18 and TRBJ2-3; D is perhaps TRBD1 (6 bases). This CDR3 region has 13 residues. Trimming took off 8 bases at V and 1 base at J, with 10 bases between the two ends. Germline loops: CDR1 KGHSH, CDR2 LQKENI.

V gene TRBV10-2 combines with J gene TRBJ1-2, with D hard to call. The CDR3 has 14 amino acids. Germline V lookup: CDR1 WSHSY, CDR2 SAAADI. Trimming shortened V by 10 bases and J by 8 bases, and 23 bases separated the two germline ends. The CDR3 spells CAILSGGLAFGYTF. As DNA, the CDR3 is TGCGCCATCCTATCGGGAGGGCTAGCATTCGGCTACACCTTC.

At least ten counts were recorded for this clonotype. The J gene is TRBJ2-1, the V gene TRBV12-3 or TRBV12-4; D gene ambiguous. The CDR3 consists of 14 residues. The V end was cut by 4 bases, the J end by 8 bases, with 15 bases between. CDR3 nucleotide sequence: TGTGCCAGCAGTTCGCGGAAAGCATTTGATGAGCAGTTCTTC. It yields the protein CASSSRKAFDEQFF.

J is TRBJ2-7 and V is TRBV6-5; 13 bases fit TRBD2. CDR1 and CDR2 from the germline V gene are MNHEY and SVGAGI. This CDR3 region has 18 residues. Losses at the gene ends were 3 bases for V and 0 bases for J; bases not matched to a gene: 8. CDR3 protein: CASSYGGTSGKNSYEQYF. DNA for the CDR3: TGTGCCAGCAGTTATGGGGGGACTAGCGGGAAAAACTCCTACGAGCAGTACTTC.

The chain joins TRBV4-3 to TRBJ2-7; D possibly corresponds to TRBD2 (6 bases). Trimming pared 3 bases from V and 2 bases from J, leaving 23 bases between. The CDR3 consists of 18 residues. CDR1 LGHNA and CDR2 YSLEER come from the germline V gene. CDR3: CASSQSYGRDGGTYEQYF. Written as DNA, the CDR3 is TGCGCCAGCAGCCAGTCATACGGTAGGGACGGCGGGACCTACGAGCAGTACTTC.

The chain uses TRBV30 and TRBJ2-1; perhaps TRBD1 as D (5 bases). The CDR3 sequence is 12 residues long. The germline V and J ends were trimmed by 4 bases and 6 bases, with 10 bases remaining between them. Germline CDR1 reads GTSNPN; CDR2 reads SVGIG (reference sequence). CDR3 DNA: TGTGCCTGGATGCCGGACACCAATGAGCAGTTCTTC. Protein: CAWMPDTNEQFF.

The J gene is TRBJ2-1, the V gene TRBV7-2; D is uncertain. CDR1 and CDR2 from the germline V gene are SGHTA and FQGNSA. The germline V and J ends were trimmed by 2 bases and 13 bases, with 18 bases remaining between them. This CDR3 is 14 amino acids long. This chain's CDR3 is CASSLRLAKSPQFF. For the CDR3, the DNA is TGTGCCAGCAGCTTAAGGTTGGCCAAGTCCCCTCAGTTCTTC.